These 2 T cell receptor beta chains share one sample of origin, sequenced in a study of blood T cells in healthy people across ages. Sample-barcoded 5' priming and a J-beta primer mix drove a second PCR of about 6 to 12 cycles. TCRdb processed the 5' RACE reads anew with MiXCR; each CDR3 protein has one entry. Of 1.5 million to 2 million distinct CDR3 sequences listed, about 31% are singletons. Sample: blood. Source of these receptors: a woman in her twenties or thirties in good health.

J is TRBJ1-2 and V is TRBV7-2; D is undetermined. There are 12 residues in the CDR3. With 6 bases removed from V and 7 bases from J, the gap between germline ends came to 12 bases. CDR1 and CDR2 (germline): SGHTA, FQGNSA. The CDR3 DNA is TGTGCCAGCAGTTCGACGGGCCCTGGCTACACCTTC. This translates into CASSSTGPGYTF.

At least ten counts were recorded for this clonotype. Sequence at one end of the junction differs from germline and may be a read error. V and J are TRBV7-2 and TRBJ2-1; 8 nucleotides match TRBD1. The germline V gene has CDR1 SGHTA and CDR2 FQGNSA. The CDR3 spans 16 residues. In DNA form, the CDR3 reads TGCGCCAGCAGCTTGGGCGCAGGGGGCAGGTACAATGAGCAGTTCTTC. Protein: CASSLGAGGRYNEQFF.